What follows describes a single T cell receptor (beta chain). Its cognate antigen is unknown. These data belong to a study of Ad26.COV2.S vaccination and SARS-CoV-2 variants. At the level of the study: Intramuscularly, Ad26.COV2.S was given either once or twice, 56 days apart. Overall study findings and caveats: While placebo recipients had lower spike-specific TCR breadth, vaccine recipients had more.

Produced via immunoSEQ multiplex PCR; TCRdb's table is partial and in-frame only. The data show about 680,000 clones, with about 90% seen just once and about 1.5% held by the top ten. This CDR3 has 14 amino acids. V shed 7 bases and J shed 1 base, with 11 bases lying between them. Germline CDR1 MNHNY, CDR2 SVGAGI (reference sequence). Noted treatment: about 20 received Ad26.COV2.S at low or high dose, single or two shots; 5 received placebo; per-sample allocation not given. Vaccine and placebo recipients were sampled on day 63 after the first injection. Based in Boston, the donor was an adult of 18-55 years. An Ad26 vector was used to express Wuhan-strain SARS-CoV-2 spike as the vaccine.

This sequence originates from a person between 18 and 60 years old who received the Ad26.COV2.S COVID-19 vaccine or a placebo. Sequencing used peripheral blood, obtained in a trial of Ad26.COV2.S vaccine versus placebo. The chain links TRBV6-6 to TRBJ1-3; possible D gene TRBD1, 5 bases. This chain's CDR3 is CASIPQGSGNTIYF. As DNA, the CDR3 is TGTGCCAGCATTCCGCAGGGTTCTGGAAACACCATATATTTT.